Each of the 21 T cell receptor beta chains below was sequenced from the same sample in a study of CD8 T cells in ankylosing spondylitis. TCRdb reprocessed the 5' RACE reads with MiXCR, giving one entry per CDR3 protein. The table includes about 210,000 distinct CDR3 sequences, roughly 6.6% detected once. Their cognate antigens are unknown. Overall study findings and caveats: Eight highly homologous variants formed a TCR beta motif that appeared characteristic of ankylosing spondylitis blood.

The sample consisted of blood, either unsorted or a sorted T cell fraction (not recorded which). These receptors originate from a male donor with ankylosing spondylitis.

This clonotype was seen a few times. J is TRBJ2-7 and V is TRBV4-3; D is perhaps TRBD1 (6 bases). Germline V gene lookup returns CDR1 LGHNA and CDR2 YSLEER. The CDR3 is 14 amino acids. V was clipped by 1 base and J by 5 bases, with 12 bases between them. The CDR3 region has the DNA TGCGCCAGCAGCCAAGGCACCAGGGGCCACGAGCAGTACTTC. Its translation: CASSQGTRGHEQYF.

This clonotype was recorded a few times. The chain joins TRBV9 to TRBJ1-2, with D uncertain. Trimming left V 0 bases short and J 8 bases short, with 14 bases between. The CDR3 extends over 14 amino acids. Germline CDR1 is SGDLS and CDR2 is YYNGEE. CDR3 sequence (DNA): TGTGCCAGCAGCGTAGCTGGGTGGTCCAGCGGCTACACCTTC. Encoded protein: CASSVAGWSSGYTF.

This clonotype has more than one count but fewer than ten. The CDR3 nucleotides are TGTGCCAGCAGCCAGGCCCAGGGGAGGCTTAGCACAGATACGCAGTATTTT. Translation gives CASSQAQGRLSTDTQYF. The chain joins TRBV4-2 to TRBJ2-3; either TRBD1 or TRBD2 may supply D (6 bases each). Germline assignment: CDR1 LGHNA and CDR2 YNFKEQ. V gave up 3 bases and J gave up 0 bases, with 16 bases separating them. This CDR3 region has 17 residues.

This clonotype has a count of ten or more. V and J are TRBV9 and TRBJ2-5; TRBD1 might be the D (5 bases). Germline-derived CDR1 and CDR2 are SGDLS and YYNGEE. CDR3 length equals 14 residues. V gave up 4 bases and J gave up 4 bases, with 14 bases separating them. The CDR3 here is CASSTGQFAETQYF. CDR3 nucleotide sequence: TGTGCCAGCAGCACCGGACAATTCGCAGAGACCCAGTACTTC.

This clonotype was seen repeatedly, ten times or more. The genes are TRBV4-1 and TRBJ2-7; 7 positions agree with TRBD1. Per the germline V gene, CDR1 is MGHRA and CDR2 is YSYEKL. The CDR3 is 15 residues long. The V and J ends lost 6 bases and 4 bases, in that order; junction bases with no gene match: 12. CDR3 residues: CASSPYQGGRYEQYF. CDR3 nucleotide sequence: TGCGCCAGCAGTCCCTACCAAGGGGGCAGGTACGAGCAGTACTTC.

This clonotype occurred many times. The rearrangement uses TRBV9 and TRBJ1-5; D gene unclear. Germline V lookup: CDR1 SGDLS, CDR2 YYNGEE. V was pared by 0 bases and J by 4 bases, with 11 bases between. CDR3 length: 15 residues. Here the CDR3 reads CASSVDGRPNQPQHF. The DNA of the CDR3 is TGTGCCAGCAGCGTAGACGGACGTCCGAATCAGCCCCAGCATTTT.

In its sample, this clonotype was seen a few times. The V and J genes are TRBV12-3 or TRBV12-4 and TRBJ1-1; the match to TRBD1 covers 7 bases. J gave up 1 base and V 5 bases, and 7 bases lay outside the gene matches. There are 15 residues in the CDR3. CDR3 bases: TGTGCCAGCAGTGACCCGACAGGGTCGAACACTGAAGCTTTCTTT. Translation: CASSDPTGSNTEAFF.

This clonotype was recorded many times. One end of the junction does not line up with germline, which may come from a read error. The chain joins TRBV7-7 to TRBJ2-2; D unclear. The CDR3 is 16 residues long. Germline V gene lookup returns CDR1 SSHAT and CDR2 FNYEAQ (reference sequence). CDR3 amino acids: CASSPSSRPQTGELFF. CDR3 DNA: TGTGCTAGCAGCCCGTCGTCGCGACCCCAAACCGGGGAGCTGTTTTTT.

This clonotype was seen repeatedly, ten times or more. V gene TRBV5-1 combines with J gene TRBJ2-7, with D tentatively TRBD1 or TRBD2 (5 bases each). The CDR3 has 13 amino acids. V dropped 0 bases and J dropped 5 bases, with 9 bases sitting between them. The V gene's germline CDR1 is SGHRS and CDR2 YFSETQ. This CDR3 reads CASSLAWDHEQYF. CDR3 nucleotide sequence: TGCGCCAGCAGCTTGGCGTGGGACCACGAGCAGTACTTC.

This clonotype was seen many times. This sequence joins TRBV12-3 or TRBV12-4 and TRBJ1-4, with D uncertain. There are 14 residues in the CDR3. Trimming removed 6 bases at V and 8 bases at J, with 16 bases between. CDR3 region: CASSSADGSEKLFF. The CDR3 bases are TGTGCCAGCAGCTCGGCCGATGGAAGCGAAAAACTGTTTTTT.

This clonotype was recorded at least ten times. The genes are TRBV25-1 and TRBJ2-3, with 8 bases aligning to TRBD2. Germline V gene lookup returns CDR1 MGHDK and CDR2 SYGVNS. This CDR3 is built from 16 residues. With V trimmed by 0 bases and J by 3 bases, 5 bases remained unmatched. CDR3 loop: CASSEYSGVATDTQYF. In DNA, the CDR3 is TGTGCCAGCAGTGAATATAGCGGGGTGGCGACAGATACGCAGTATTTT.

Ten or more counts support this clonotype. Mismatch with germline at one junction end may stem from a read error. The rearrangement links TRBV2 to TRBJ2-7, with D unresolved. The CDR3 consists of 10 residues. Germline values: CDR1 SNHLY, CDR2 FYNNEI. The CDR3 loop reads CASSSQQAPF. Here the CDR3 DNA reads TGTGCCAGCAGTTCCCAGCAAGCCCCCTTC. Together with reference TRBV2 and TRBJ2-7, the CDR3 gives the full variable domain: EPEVTQTPSHQVTQMGQEVILRCVPISNHLYFYWYRQILGQKVEFLVSFYNNEISEKSEIFDDQFSVERPDGSNFTLKIRSTKLEDSAMYFCASSSQQAPFGPGTRLTVT.

This chain links TRBV4-2 with TRBJ2-7; a weak D match, TRBD2 (7 bases). The germline CDR1 and CDR2 sequences are LGHNA and YNFKEQ. The V and J ends lost 3 bases and 2 bases respectively, with 17 bases between them. The CDR3 runs 16 residues. The DNA for the CDR3 is TGTGCCAGCAGCCAGGGGGGGTGGACAGAGACCTACGAGCAGTACTTC. It is translated as CASSQGGWTETYEQYF.

As to this clonotype: A much larger clonotype is one base distant, so this may be a read error. The genes are TRBV7-8 and TRBJ2-7; D is uncertain. The V end lost 5 bases, the J end lost 0 bases, and 11 bases lay between the germline ends. The CDR3 length is 14 residues. CDR1 SGHVS and CDR2 FQNEAQ come from the germline V gene. The CDR3 region has the DNA TGTGCCAGCAGCACTACCGCGCCCTCCTACGAGCAGTACTTC. It encodes CASSTTAPSYEQYF.

This clonotype was seen at least ten times. The CDR3 spells CASSQRELYEQYF. The CDR3, as DNA: TGCGCCAGCAGCCAAAGGGAGCTATACGAGCAGTACTTC. The genes are TRBV4-1 and TRBJ2-7; D perhaps matches TRBD2 (5 bases). Per the germline V gene, CDR1 is MGHRA and CDR2 is YSYEKL. V gave up 2 bases and J gave up 4 bases, with 9 bases separating them. CDR3 size: 13 residues.

This clonotype turned up a few times. The genes are TRBV6-1 and TRBJ2-7; tentatively, D is TRBD1 or TRBD2 (5 bases each). This CDR3 region has 15 residues. Germline CDR1 and CDR2: MNHNS and SASEGT. The V and J ends lost 7 bases and 4 bases respectively, with 20 bases between them. The CDR3 is CASTLGPGSGYEQYF. The CDR3 DNA sequence: TGTGCCAGCACCCTGGGGCCAGGGAGTGGGTACGAGCAGTACTTC.

This clonotype showed up many times. The gene calls are TRBV4-3 and TRBJ2-1; TRBD2 matches 7 bases. The length of the CDR3 is 14 residues. The germline CDR1 and CDR2 sequences are LGHNA and YSLEER. V shed 2 bases and J 7 bases; nucleotides not matched to a gene: 5. CDR3 sequence: CASSQTPSGNEQFF. In nucleotides, the CDR3 is TGCGCCAGCAGCCAAACCCCTAGCGGAAATGAGCAGTTCTTC.

This clonotype came up many times. V and J are TRBV27 and TRBJ2-7, with 7 bases aligning to TRBD1. The junction had 6 bases not matched to a gene; V was cut back by 10 bases and J by 0 bases. This CDR3 has 13 residues. The V gene's germline CDR1 is MNHEY and CDR2 SMNVEV (reference sequence). The CDR3 here is CATTGPYSYEQYF. The CDR3 DNA reads as TGTGCCACGACAGGGCCGTACTCCTACGAGCAGTACTTC.

This clonotype was observed a handful of times. The chain carries TRBV20-1 and TRBJ2-1; D remains unclear. Per the germline V gene, CDR1 is DFQATT and CDR2 is SNEGSKA (reference sequence). Trimming cost V 6 bases and J 0 bases, with 15 bases left between them. The CDR3 contains 15 residues. CDR3 sequence: CSARPLGFSYNEQFF. Written as DNA, the CDR3 is TGCAGTGCCCGACCTCTCGGATTCTCCTACAATGAGCAGTTCTTC.

This clonotype was observed many times. This sequence joins TRBV27 and TRBJ2-5, with D possibly matching TRBD2 (6 bases). V was pared by 2 bases and J by 1 base, with 8 bases between. CDR3 size: 14 residues. Germline-derived CDR1 and CDR2 are MNHEY and SMNVEV (reference sequence). CDR3 in amino acids: CASSLGRGQETQYF. CDR3 DNA sequence: TGTGCCAGCAGTTTAGGGCGGGGCCAAGAGACCCAGTACTTC.

This clonotype was counted once. The chain couples TRBV27 to TRBJ2-7; no firm D call. CDR1 is MNHEY, CDR2 SMNVEV, per germline (reference sequence). There are 12 residues in the CDR3. Deletions cut 6 bases from V and 2 bases from J, with 8 bases between. This CDR3 reads CASRTATYEQYF. The CDR3 DNA reads TGTGCCAGCAGAACGGCTACCTACGAGCAGTACTTC.